The 8 T cell receptor beta chains presented below share a single source sample, sequenced in a study of shared clonotypes between healthy human individuals. Data came from immunoSEQ multiplex PCR; TCRdb stores just in-frame clones and leaves some out. The sample has about 1 million clones, around 75% seen once. The sequenced sample consisted of memory CD4+ T cells sorted from blood. Subset here: CD45RA-negative fraction. Every receptor here comes from a man aged 18 to 30 in good health.

The chain has TRBV2 and TRBJ2-5, with 9 bases fitting TRBD2. The CDR3 loop spans 16 amino acids. From germline, CDR1 is SNHLY and CDR2 FYNNEI. V dropped 7 bases and J dropped 2; count of bases not matched to a gene: 11. CDR3 DNA sequence: TGTGCCAGCAACAACCTCGGACTAGCGAATCAAGAGACCCAGTACTTC. It is translated as CASNNLGLANQETQYF.

The chain is built from TRBV28 and TRBJ1-6; D uncertain. V gave up 6 bases and J gave up 5 bases, with 14 bases separating them. This CDR3 region has 15 residues. Germline CDR1 reads MDHEN; CDR2 reads SYDVKM. CDR3 region: CASSLLERNNSPLHF. DNA for the CDR3: TGTGCCAGCAGCCTCCTAGAGAGGAATAATTCACCCCTCCACTTT.

This clone was counted once. This chain links TRBV4-3 with TRBJ1-2, with a tentative D call TRBD1 (6 bases). Germline CDR1 is LGHNA and CDR2 is YSLEER. Trimming pared 1 base from V and 8 bases from J, leaving 20 bases between. CDR3 length equals 16 residues. The CDR3 loop reads CASSQGMAGAPGGYTF. In DNA form, the CDR3 reads TGCGCCAGCAGCCAAGGGATGGCGGGGGCGCCGGGGGGCTACACCTTC.

The genes are TRBV2 and TRBJ2-7, with TRBD1 identical over 8 bases. The CDR3 extends over 15 amino acids. CDR1 and CDR2 (germline): SNHLY, FYNNEI. V lost 2 bases to trimming and J lost 2 bases; unmatched junction nucleotides: 5. The CDR3: CASSERTGNPYEQYF. The CDR3 DNA reads TGTGCCAGCAGTGAACGGACAGGGAACCCCTACGAGCAGTACTTC.

V usage is TRBV2 and J usage is TRBJ2-7; 11 bases fit TRBD2. The CDR3 length is 15 residues. Germline loops: CDR1 SNHLY, CDR2 FYNNEI. After removal of 8 bases from V and 3 bases from J, the junction contained 9 bases not matched to a gene. The CDR3 DNA sequence: TGTGCCAGCGCTCGACTAGCGGGAAAAGGCTACGAGCAGTACTTC. It is translated as CASARLAGKGYEQYF.

This rearrangement joins TRBV11-2 to TRBJ2-1; D possibly corresponds to TRBD1 (6 bases). The CDR3 is made up of 15 amino acids. Germline V gene lookup returns CDR1 SGHAT and CDR2 FQNNGV. Between the trimmed V and J ends, which lost 5 bases and 8 bases, there was a span of 19 bases. The DNA of the CDR3 is TGTGCCAGCAGCCAAGGGGCAGGGGTTTTGGATGAGCAGTTCTTC. It translates to CASSQGAGVLDEQFF. The full variable domain, rest sourced from reference TRBV11-2 and TRBJ2-1, is EAGVAQSPRYKIIEKRQSVAFWCNPISGHATLYWYQQILGQGPKLLIQFQNNGVVDDSQLPKDRFSAERLKGVDSTLKIQPAKLEDSAVYLCASSQGAGVLDEQFFGPGTRLTVL.

In its sample, this clone was seen once. The same CDR3 is also encoded by other DNA sequences in this sample. The genes are TRBV9 and TRBJ2-5, with a possible D match to TRBD1 (5 bases). V lost 0 bases to trimming and J lost 2 bases, with 14 bases between them. In germline, CDR1 is SGDLS, CDR2 YYNGEE. This CDR3 region has 16 residues. The DNA of the CDR3 is TGTGCCAGCAGCGTAGGGGCAGGGAAAGGGCAAGAGACCCAGTACTTC. Encoded protein: CASSVGAGKGQETQYF. Looking up the rest from reference TRBV9 and TRBJ2-5 gives the full variable domain: DSGVTQTPKHLITATGQRVTLRCSPRSGDLSVYWYQQSLDQGLQFLIQYYNGEERAKGNILERFSAQQFPDLHSELNLSSLELGDSALYFCASSVGAGKGQETQYFGPGTRLLVL.

This chain uses TRBV6-1 with TRBJ2-2; D gene unclear. Trimming left V 3 bases short and J 4 bases short, with 9 bases between. The CDR3 loop spans 14 amino acids. The germline gives CDR1 MNHNS, CDR2 SASEGT. CDR3: CASSDRLGTGELFF. CDR3 bases: TGTGCCAGCAGTGACAGGTTGGGCACCGGGGAGCTGTTTTTT.